This T cell receptor beta chain was found in a study of T cells in tuberculosis. Tuberculin skin test and IGRA determined adolescents' latent tuberculosis status at entry. This clone was seen only once. The antigen is unknown. There are 13 residues in the CDR3. Trimming left V 6 bases short and J 7 bases short, with 18 bases between. The germline gives CDR1 SQVTM, CDR2 ANQGSEA. Assay: immunoSEQ multiplex PCR; the TCRdb copy retains only in-frame clones and omits some. The table includes some 30,000 clones, roughly 95% detected once. Whole-study findings and limits: Active tuberculosis TCR-alpha repertoires lay closer to GMM-specific TCRs than IGRA-negative controls, suggesting clonal expansion. Active tuberculosis cases were adults; controls were adolescents.

The chain joins TRBV29-1 to TRBJ1-1; unclear D gene. The sequenced sample consisted of PBMCs. The sequence came from a donor aged 10-29 years with latent tuberculosis or without tuberculosis infection. The DNA of the CDR3 is TGCAGCGTATGGTCTAGGGCGGAGGGTGAAGCTTTCTTT. Amino acid sequence: CSVWSRAEGEAFF.